The sequence of this TCR beta chain was determined in a study of STAT5B mutations in CD4+ large granular lymphocyte leukemia. Points from the study as a whole: Main leukemic clonotypes were patient-specific, but approximately 27% appeared at low frequency elsewhere. Compared with healthy controls (2/35), patient top clones favored TRBV06 (8/27).

V lost 6 bases, J lost 0 bases, and 2 bases stayed unmatched. The germline V gene has CDR1 SNHLY and CDR2 FYNNEI. The CDR3 is 14 amino acids. Buffy coats from healthy blood donors served as controls. A word on this clone: The target antigen is unknown.

Some clones are missing from TCRdb's copy, which holds only in-frame ones; the method was immunoSEQ multiplex PCR. The table has about 32,000 clones, about 71% seen once. This sequence joins TRBV2 and TRBJ1-5, with TRBD1 matching over 7 bases. The origin of this receptor is a human donor in good health. Material for sequencing was CD4+ T cells from blood buffy coats. Written as DNA, the CDR3 is TGTGCCAGCAGCGACAGGGTTAGCAATCAGCCCCAGCATTTT. It yields the protein CASSDRVSNQPQHF. Complete variable domain (other parts from reference TRBV2 and TRBJ1-5): EPEVTQTPSHQVTQMGQEVILRCVPISNHLYFYWYRQILGQKVEFLVSFYNNEISEKSEIFDDQFSVERPDGSNFTLKIRSTKLEDSAMYFCASSDRVSNQPQHFGDGTRLSIL.